The 8 T cell receptor beta chains below were found in one sample sequenced in a study of T-cell memory formation after mild COVID-19. TCRdb independently ran MiXCR on the 5' RACE reads; one entry per CDR3 protein. This table holds about 470,000 distinct CDR3 sequences, around a sixth found once. Sequencing used PBMCs or a T cell subset sorted from them (not recorded which). The receptors stem from an adult woman who had mild COVID-19 (a few samples of this study predate the infection). Cell type and time point are not known.

In this sample, this clonotype turned up a few times. The rearrangement joins TRBV12-3 or TRBV12-4 to TRBJ1-1; D not resolved. Trimming left V 6 bases short and J 0 bases short, with 17 bases between. The CDR3 covers 16 residues. CDR3 nucleotides: TGTGCCAGCAGCCGCCTTCACCCGATTCTGAACACTGAAGCTTTCTTT. It encodes CASSRLHPILNTEAFF.

This clonotype turned up a few times. The CDR3 DNA sequence: TGTGCCAGCAGCAAGACTACCCCCTACGAGCAGTACTTC. It yields the protein CASSKTTPYEQYF. The V and J genes are TRBV7-2 and TRBJ2-7, with D perhaps TRBD2 (5 bases). Looked up from germline, CDR1 is SGHTA and CDR2 is FQGNSA. This CDR3 is built from 13 residues. Trimming stripped 5 bases from V and 2 bases from J, with 10 bases between.

The chain employs TRBV29-1 and TRBJ2-1; D is unresolved. CDR1 and CDR2 (germline): SQVTM, ANQGSEA. V dropped 0 bases and J dropped 0 bases, with 3 bases sitting between them. The CDR3 loop spans 13 amino acids. The CDR3 is CSVEESSYNEQFF. Written as DNA, the CDR3 is TGCAGCGTTGAAGAAAGCTCCTACAATGAGCAGTTCTTC.

This rearrangement joins TRBV5-6 to TRBJ1-5; possible D gene TRBD1, 5 bases. The CDR3 loop spans 15 amino acids. With 0 bases removed from V and 10 bases from J, the gap between germline ends came to 17 bases. Per the germline V gene, CDR1 is SGHDT and CDR2 is YYEEEE. CDR3 nucleotides: TGTGCCAGCAGCTTGGGGGTAAAGGGGATCAGCCCCCAGCATTTT. Protein sequence: CASSLGVKGISPQHF.

V usage is TRBV5-1 and J usage is TRBJ1-5; D is unclear. Trimming shortened V by 0 bases and J by 7 bases, and 11 bases separated the two germline ends. CDR1 and CDR2 from the germline V gene are SGHRS and YFSETQ. The CDR3 consists of 14 residues. CDR3 nucleotide sequence: TGCGCCAGCAGCTTGGTCCCCGTGGACCAGCCCCAGCATTTT. This codes for CASSLVPVDQPQHF. Supplemented by reference TRBV5-1 and TRBJ1-5, the full variable domain reads KAGVTQTPRYLIKTRGQQVTLSCSPISGHRSVSWYQQTPGQGLQFLFEYFSETQRNKGNFPGRFSGRQFSNSRSEMNVSTLELGDSALYLCASSLVPVDQPQHFGDGTRLSIL.

The chain links TRBV12-3 or TRBV12-4 to TRBJ1-5, with D tentatively TRBD1 (5 bases). This CDR3 has 14 amino acids. Trimming cost V 6 bases and J 3 bases, with 12 bases left between them. In DNA form, the CDR3 reads TGTGCCAGCAGCGGGGTAGGGGACAATCAGCCCCAGCATTTT. This translates into CASSGVGDNQPQHF.

This clonotype was detected only a few times. V gene TRBV4-3 combines with J gene TRBJ2-3; 11 nucleotides match TRBD2. The germline gives CDR1 LGHNA, CDR2 YSLEER. V dropped 2 bases and J dropped 6; count of bases not matched to a gene: 4. The CDR3 length is 15 residues. The CDR3 region has the DNA TGCGCCAGCAGCCAACTACTAGCGGGAGTCGATACGCAGTATTTT. It encodes CASSQLLAGVDTQYF.

The chain carries TRBV9 and TRBJ2-1, with D possibly called TRBD1 or TRBD2 (5 bases each). CDR3 length equals 13 residues. Trimming cost V 2 bases and J 9 bases, with 12 bases left between them. The V gene's germline CDR1 is SGDLS and CDR2 YYNGEE. The CDR3 nucleotides read TGTGCCAGCAGCGTGAGCGGTGGGGGTGAGCAGTTCTTC. Protein: CASSVSGGGEQFF. Supplemented by reference TRBV9 and TRBJ2-1, the full variable domain reads DSGVTQTPKHLITATGQRVTLRCSPRSGDLSVYWYQQSLDQGLQFLIQYYNGEERAKGNILERFSAQQFPDLHSELNLSSLELGDSALYFCASSVSGGGEQFFGPGTRLTVL.